These 10 T cell receptor beta chains came from one sample sequenced in a study of technical replicates of blood from a few donors. Repertoires were generated with immunoSEQ multiplex PCR, while TCRdb's copy carries only in-frame clones and drops some. The sample holds some 14,000 clones, approximately 80% seen once. Sequenced input: PBMCs. The source of these receptors is a human donor in good health.

The chain recombines TRBV2 with TRBJ1-2; D unresolved. Trimming left V 4 bases short and J 2 bases short, with 8 bases between. The CDR3 spans 13 residues. Germline V gives CDR1 SNHLY, CDR2 FYNNEI. The CDR3 sequence: CASSVGFNYGYTF. The CDR3 DNA follows: TGTGCCAGCAGTGTGGGCTTCAACTATGGCTACACCTTC.

The rearrangement uses TRBV6-1 and TRBJ2-7; D remains unclear. Trimming removed 2 bases at V and 0 bases at J, with 8 bases between. The CDR3 covers 14 residues. Germline CDR1 MNHNS, CDR2 SASEGT. This chain's CDR3 is CASSERRNSYEQYF. The CDR3 DNA reads as TGTGCCAGCAGTGAACGGCGGAACTCCTACGAGCAGTACTTC.

V is TRBV19 and J is TRBJ2-6; 9 positions match TRBD1. This CDR3 contains 17 residues. The V segment lost 9 bases and the J segment 0 bases; nucleotides outside the gene matches: 9. Germline-derived CDR1 and CDR2 are LNHDA and SQIVND (reference sequence). In DNA form, the CDR3 reads TGTGCCAGCTCTATAGGACAGGGGAGCTCTGGGGCCAACGTCCTGACTTTC. Its protein product is CASSIGQGSSGANVLTF.

The chain has TRBV5-6 and TRBJ2-1; D is possibly TRBD2 (5 bases). The V gene lost 0 bases and the J gene lost 2 bases, with 9 bases spanning the gap. The germline CDR1 and CDR2 sequences are SGHDT and YYEEEE. The CDR3 has 15 amino acids. The CDR3 loop is CASSLDSAPYNEQFF. The CDR3 nucleotides are TGTGCCAGCAGCTTGGATAGCGCGCCCTACAATGAGCAGTTCTTC.

This sequence joins TRBV7-2 and TRBJ2-5, with 9 positions matching TRBD2. Looked up from germline, CDR1 is SGHTA and CDR2 is FQGNSA. Germline trimming cut 4 bases from V and 5 bases from J; bases unmatched to any gene: 5. This CDR3 is 14 amino acids long. The CDR3 loop reads CASSSSGNSETQYF. CDR3 DNA sequence: TGTGCCAGCAGCTCTAGCGGGAACAGTGAGACCCAGTACTTC.

This rearrangement joins TRBV4-1 to TRBJ2-1; D may be TRBD2 (6 bases). Germline CDR1 and CDR2: MGHRA and YSYEKL. V lost 0 bases and J 4 bases, leaving 13 bases between the germline ends. The CDR3 has 16 residues. The CDR3 loop reads CASSQDLLGGYNEQFF. The CDR3 DNA reads TGCGCCAGCAGCCAAGATCTACTAGGAGGGTACAATGAGCAGTTCTTC.

This clone was picked up one time. The chain joins TRBV4-1 to TRBJ2-3, with 8 positions matching TRBD1. From germline, CDR1 is MGHRA and CDR2 YSYEKL. This CDR3 is 16 amino acids long. V gave up 2 bases and J gave up 0 bases; unmatched junction bases: 4. CDR3 in amino acids: CASSQLTGDSTDTQYF. The DNA for the CDR3 is TGCGCCAGCAGCCAACTGACAGGGGACAGCACAGATACGCAGTATTTT.

This chain links TRBV6-5 with TRBJ2-7, with D possibly being TRBD2 (5 bases). Trimming left V 2 bases short and J 6 bases short, with 8 bases between. The germline gives CDR1 MNHEY, CDR2 SVGAGI. This CDR3 comprises 12 residues. The CDR3 sequence: CASSYAGFEQYF. The DNA of the CDR3 is TGTGCCAGCAGTTACGCGGGTTTCGAGCAGTACTTC.

The chain carries TRBV5-1 and TRBJ2-7; no reliable D call. The CDR3 length is 15 residues. Germline CDR1 reads SGHRS; CDR2 reads YFSETQ. V was cut by 0 bases and J by 6 bases, with 16 bases left in between. The CDR3 protein is CASSLDVSSGPEQYF. DNA of the CDR3: TGCGCCAGCAGCTTGGACGTCTCCTCTGGCCCCGAGCAGTACTTC.

As DNA, the CDR3 is TGCGCCAGCAGCCCTACGGACACGAAGACCTACGAGCAGTACTTC. It translates to CASSPTDTKTYEQYF. This chain joins TRBV10-1 and TRBJ2-7; possible D gene TRBD1, 5 bases. Germline V gene data show CDR1 as WNHNN and CDR2 as SYGVQD (reference sequence). The CDR3 is made up of 15 amino acids. With 6 bases removed from V and 2 bases from J, the gap between germline ends came to 17 bases.